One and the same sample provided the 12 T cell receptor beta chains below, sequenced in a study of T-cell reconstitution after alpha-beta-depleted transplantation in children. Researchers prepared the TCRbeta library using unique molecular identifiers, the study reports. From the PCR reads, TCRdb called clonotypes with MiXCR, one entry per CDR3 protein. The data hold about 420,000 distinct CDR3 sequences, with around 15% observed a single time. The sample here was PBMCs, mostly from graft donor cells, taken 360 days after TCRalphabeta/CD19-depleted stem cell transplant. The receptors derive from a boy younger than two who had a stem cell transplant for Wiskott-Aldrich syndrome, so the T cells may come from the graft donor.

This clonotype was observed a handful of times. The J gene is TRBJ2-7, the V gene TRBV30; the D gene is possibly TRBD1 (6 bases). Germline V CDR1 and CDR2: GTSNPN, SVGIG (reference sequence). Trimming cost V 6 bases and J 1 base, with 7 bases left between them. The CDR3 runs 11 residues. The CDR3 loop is CACTGSYEQYF. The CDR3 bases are TGTGCCTGTACAGGGTCCTACGAGCAGTACTTC. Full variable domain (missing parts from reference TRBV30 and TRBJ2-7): SQTIHQWPATLVQPVGSPLSLECTVEGTSNPNLYWYRQAAGRGLQLLFYSVGIGQISSEVPQNLSASRPQDRQFILSSKKLLLSDSGFYLCACTGSYEQYFGPGTRLTVT.

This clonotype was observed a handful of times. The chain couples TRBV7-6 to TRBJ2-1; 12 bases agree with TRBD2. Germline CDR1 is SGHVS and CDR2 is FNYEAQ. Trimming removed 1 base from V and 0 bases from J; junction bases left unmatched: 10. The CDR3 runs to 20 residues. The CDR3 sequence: CASSLVGTSGGPSSYNEQFF. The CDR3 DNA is TGTGCCAGCAGCTTAGTGGGTACTAGCGGGGGGCCAAGCTCCTACAATGAGCAGTTCTTC. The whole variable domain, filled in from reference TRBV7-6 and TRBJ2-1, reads GAGVSQSPRYKVTKRGQDVALRCDPISGHVSLYWYRQALGQGPEFLTYFNYEAQQDKSGLPNDRFSAERPEGSISTLTIQRTEQRDSAMYRCASSLVGTSGGPSSYNEQFFGPGTRLTVL.

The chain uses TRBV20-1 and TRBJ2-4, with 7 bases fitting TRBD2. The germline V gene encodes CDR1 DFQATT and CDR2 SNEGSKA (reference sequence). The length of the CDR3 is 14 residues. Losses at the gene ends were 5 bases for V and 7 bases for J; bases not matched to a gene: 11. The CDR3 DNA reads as TGCAGTGCTGCCTGGAGCGGGAAAAGGAACATTCAGTACTTC. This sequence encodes CSAAWSGKRNIQYF.

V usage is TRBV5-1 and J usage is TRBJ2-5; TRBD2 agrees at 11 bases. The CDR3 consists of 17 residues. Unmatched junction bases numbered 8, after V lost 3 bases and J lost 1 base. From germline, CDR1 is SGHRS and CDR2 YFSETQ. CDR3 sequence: CASSWSLAGGGQETQYF. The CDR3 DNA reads TGCGCCAGCAGCTGGTCCTTAGCGGGGGGGGGCCAAGAGACCCAGTACTTC.

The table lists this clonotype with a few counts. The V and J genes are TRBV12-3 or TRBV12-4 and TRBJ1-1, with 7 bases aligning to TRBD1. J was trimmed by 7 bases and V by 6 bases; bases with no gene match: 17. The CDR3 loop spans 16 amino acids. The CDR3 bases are TGTGCCAGCAGCTCCCGTGGGACAGTTCTGGCCAATGAAGCTTTCTTT. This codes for CASSSRGTVLANEAFF.

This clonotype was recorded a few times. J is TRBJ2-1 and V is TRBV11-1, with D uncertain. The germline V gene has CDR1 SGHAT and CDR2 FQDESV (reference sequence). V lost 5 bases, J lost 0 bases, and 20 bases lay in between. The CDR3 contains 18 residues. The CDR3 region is CASSHPLSFSSSYNEQFF. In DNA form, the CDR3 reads TGTGCCAGCAGCCATCCACTAAGTTTTTCGAGCTCCTACAATGAGCAGTTCTTC.

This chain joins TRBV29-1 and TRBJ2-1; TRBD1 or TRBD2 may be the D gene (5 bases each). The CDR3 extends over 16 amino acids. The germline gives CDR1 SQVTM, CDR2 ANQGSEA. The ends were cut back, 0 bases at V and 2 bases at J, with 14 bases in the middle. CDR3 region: CSVEEGPGPPYNEQFF. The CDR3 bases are TGCAGCGTTGAAGAGGGACCAGGTCCCCCCTACAATGAGCAGTTCTTC.

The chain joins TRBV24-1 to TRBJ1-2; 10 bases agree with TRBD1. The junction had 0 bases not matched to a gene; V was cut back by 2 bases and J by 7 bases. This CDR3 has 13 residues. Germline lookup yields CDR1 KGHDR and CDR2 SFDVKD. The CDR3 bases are TGTGCCACCAGTGATTGGACAGGGGGTGGCTACACCTTC. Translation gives CATSDWTGGGYTF.

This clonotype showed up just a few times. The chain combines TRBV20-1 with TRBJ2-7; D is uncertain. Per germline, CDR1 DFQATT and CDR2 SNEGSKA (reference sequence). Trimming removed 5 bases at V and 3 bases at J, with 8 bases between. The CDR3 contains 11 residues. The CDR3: CSASVVYEQYF. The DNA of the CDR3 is TGCAGTGCTTCGGTCGTCTACGAGCAGTACTTC.

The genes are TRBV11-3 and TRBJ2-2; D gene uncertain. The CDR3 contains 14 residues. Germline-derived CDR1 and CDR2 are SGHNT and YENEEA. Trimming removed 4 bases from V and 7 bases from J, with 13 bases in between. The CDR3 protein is CASSSRHLGGELFF. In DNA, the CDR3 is TGTGCCAGCAGCTCGCGGCACCTCGGCGGGGAGCTGTTTTTT.

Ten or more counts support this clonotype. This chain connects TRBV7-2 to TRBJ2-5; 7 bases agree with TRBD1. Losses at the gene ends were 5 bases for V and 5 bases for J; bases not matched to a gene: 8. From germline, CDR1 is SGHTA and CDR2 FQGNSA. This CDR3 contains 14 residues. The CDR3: CASSMTGLRETQYF. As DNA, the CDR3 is TGTGCCAGCAGCATGACAGGGTTGAGGGAGACCCAGTACTTC.

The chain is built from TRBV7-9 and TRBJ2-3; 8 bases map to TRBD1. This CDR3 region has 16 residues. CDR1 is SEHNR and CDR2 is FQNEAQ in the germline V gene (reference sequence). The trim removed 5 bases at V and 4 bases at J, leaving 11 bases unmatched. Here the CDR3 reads CASSLEGTGGADTQYF. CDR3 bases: TGTGCCAGCAGCCTGGAGGGGACAGGTGGAGCAGATACGCAGTATTTT.